The following is a TCR beta chain sequence with its context. The CDR3 has 16 residues. V dropped 4 bases and J dropped 1 base, with 14 bases sitting between them. Per germline, CDR1 MGHRA and CDR2 YSYEKL. Assay: immunoSEQ multiplex PCR; the TCRdb copy retains only in-frame clones and omits some. The table lists about 200,000 clones, 80% to 85% of them singletons, with approximately 5% in the top ten. This sample was included in a study of blood T cell repertoires in COVID-19. Overall study: Collection of acute and convalescent COVID-19 samples took place in the United States, Italy and Spain.

The chain carries TRBV4-1 and TRBJ2-4, with D possibly TRBD1 on 6 matching bases. The TCR sequence derives from a woman between 70 and 85 years old with COVID-19, enrolled during active disease. The sequenced material came from peripheral blood. The CDR3 loop reads CASSRQQGQAKNIQYF. CDR3 nucleotides: TGCGCCAGCAGCCGACAACAGGGCCAGGCCAAAAACATTCAGTACTTC.